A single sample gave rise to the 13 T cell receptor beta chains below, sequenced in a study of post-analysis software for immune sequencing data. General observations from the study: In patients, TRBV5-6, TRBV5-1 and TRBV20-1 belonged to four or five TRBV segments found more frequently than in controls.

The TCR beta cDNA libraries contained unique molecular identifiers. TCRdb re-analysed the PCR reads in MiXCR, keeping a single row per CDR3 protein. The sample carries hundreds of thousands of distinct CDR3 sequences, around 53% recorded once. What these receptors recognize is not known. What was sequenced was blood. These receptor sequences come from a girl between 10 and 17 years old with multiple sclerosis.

CDR3 in amino acids: CASSVQRGRTDTQYF. CDR3 nucleotide sequence: TGTGCCAGCAGCGTTCAGCGGGGGAGGACAGATACGCAGTATTTT. The rearrangement uses TRBV9 and TRBJ2-3, with TRBD2 matching over 8 bases. There are 15 residues in the CDR3. Germline CDR1 and CDR2: SGDLS and YYNGEE. V trimming: 2 bases; J trimming: 3 bases; junction bases outside the gene matches: 5.

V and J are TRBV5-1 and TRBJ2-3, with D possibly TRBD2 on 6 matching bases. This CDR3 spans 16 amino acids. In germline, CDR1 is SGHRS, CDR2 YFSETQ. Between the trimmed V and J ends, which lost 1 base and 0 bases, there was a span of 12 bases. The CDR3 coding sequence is TGCGCCAGCAGCTTGTTGGCGGGATTCAGCACAGATACGCAGTATTTT. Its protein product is CASSLLAGFSTDTQYF.

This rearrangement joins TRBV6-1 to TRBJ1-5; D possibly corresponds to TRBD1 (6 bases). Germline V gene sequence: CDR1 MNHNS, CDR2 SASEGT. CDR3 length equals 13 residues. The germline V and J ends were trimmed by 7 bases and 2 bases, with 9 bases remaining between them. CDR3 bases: TGTGCCAGCACCTCAGGGGGCAATCAGCCCCAGCATTTT. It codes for CASTSGGNQPQHF.

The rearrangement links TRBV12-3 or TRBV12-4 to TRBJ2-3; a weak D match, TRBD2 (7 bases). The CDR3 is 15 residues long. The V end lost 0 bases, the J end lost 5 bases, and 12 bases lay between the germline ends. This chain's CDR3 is CASSLAGGAVDTQYF. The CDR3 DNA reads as TGTGCCAGCAGTTTAGCGGGGGGGGCGGTAGATACGCAGTATTTT.

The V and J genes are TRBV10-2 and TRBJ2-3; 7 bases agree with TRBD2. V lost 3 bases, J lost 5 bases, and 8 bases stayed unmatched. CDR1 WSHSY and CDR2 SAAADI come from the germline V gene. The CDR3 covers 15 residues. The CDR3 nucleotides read TGCGCCAGCAGTGAACTCGGGCTAGCGGAAGATACGCAGTATTTT. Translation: CASSELGLAEDTQYF.

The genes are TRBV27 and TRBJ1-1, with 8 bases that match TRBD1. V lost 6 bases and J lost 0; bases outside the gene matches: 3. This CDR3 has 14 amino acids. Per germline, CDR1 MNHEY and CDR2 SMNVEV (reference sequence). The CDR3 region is CASRTGVMNTEAFF. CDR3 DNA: TGTGCCAGCAGGACAGGGGTGATGAACACTGAAGCTTTCTTT.

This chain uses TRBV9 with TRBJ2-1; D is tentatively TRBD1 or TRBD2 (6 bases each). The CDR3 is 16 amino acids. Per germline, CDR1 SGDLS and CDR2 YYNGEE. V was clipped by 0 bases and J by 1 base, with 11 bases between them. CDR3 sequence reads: CASSVGIGGSYNEQFF. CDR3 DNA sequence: TGTGCCAGCAGCGTAGGAATAGGGGGGTCCTACAATGAGCAGTTCTTC.

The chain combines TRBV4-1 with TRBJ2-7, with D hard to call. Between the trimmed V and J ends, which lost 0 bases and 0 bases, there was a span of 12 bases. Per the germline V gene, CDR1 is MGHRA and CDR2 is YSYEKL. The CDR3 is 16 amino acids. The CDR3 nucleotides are TGCGCCAGCAGCCAAGATGAAAGAAAAAGCTCCTACGAGCAGTACTTC. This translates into CASSQDERKSSYEQYF.

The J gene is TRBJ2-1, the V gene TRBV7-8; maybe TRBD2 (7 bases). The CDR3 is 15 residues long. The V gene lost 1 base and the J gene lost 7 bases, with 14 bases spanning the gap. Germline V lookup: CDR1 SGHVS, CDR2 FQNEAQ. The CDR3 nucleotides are TGTGCCAGCAGCTTAGTGGGGGGGGCGCATAATGAGCAGTTCTTC. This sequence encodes CASSLVGGAHNEQFF. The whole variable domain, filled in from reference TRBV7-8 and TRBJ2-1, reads GAGVSQSPRYKVAKRGQDVALRCDPISGHVSLFWYQQALGQGPEFLTYFQNEAQLDKSGLPSDRFFAERPEGSVSTLKIQRTQQEDSAVYLCASSLVGGAHNEQFFGPGTRLTVL.

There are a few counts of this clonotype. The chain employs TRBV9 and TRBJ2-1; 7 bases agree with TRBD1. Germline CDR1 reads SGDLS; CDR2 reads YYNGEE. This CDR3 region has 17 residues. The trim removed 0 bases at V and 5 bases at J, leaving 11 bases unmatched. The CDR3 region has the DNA TGTGCCAGCAGCGTAGCGCCCCGGGACAGAGACAACAATGAGCAGTTCTTC. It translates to CASSVAPRDRDNNEQFF.

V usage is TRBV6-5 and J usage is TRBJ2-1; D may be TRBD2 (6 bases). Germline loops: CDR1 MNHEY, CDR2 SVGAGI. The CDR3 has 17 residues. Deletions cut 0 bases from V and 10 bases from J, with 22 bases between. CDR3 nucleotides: TGTGCCAGCAGTTACTCGACCGGACGCCCGGGGGTCCAGGAGCAGTTCTTC. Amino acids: CASSYSTGRPGVQEQFF.

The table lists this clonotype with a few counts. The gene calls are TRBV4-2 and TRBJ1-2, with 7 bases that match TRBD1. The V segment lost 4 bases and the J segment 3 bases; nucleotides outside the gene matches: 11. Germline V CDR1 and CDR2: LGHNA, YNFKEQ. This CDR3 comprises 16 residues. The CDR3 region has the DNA TGTGCCAGCAGCCGTACCGGGACAGACCTAGACTATGGCTACACCTTC. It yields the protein CASSRTGTDLDYGYTF.

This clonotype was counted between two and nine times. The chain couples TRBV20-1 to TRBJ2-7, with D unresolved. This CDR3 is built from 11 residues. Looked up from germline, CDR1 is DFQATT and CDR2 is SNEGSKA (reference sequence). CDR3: CSTGGNYEQYF. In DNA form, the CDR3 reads TGCAGCACGGGTGGTAACTACGAGCAGTACTTC.